The 24 T cell receptor beta chains below were found in one sample sequenced in a study of cytomegalovirus exposure and HLA in healthy donors. A multiplex PCR was run with 60 Vbeta primers and 13 Jbeta primers. TCRdb keeps only in-frame clones here, not all; method: immunoSEQ multiplex PCR. The sample holds around 71,000 clones. The sequenced sample consisted of PBMCs. The receptors stem from a woman aged 30 to 39 in good health and CMV-seronegative.

The CDR3 DNA follows: TGCGCCAGCAGCCAAGACCGGCAGGGCTATGATAGGAAGGCCGGGGAGCTGTTTTTT. Its protein product is CASSQDRQGYDRKAGELFF. This chain uses TRBV4-3 with TRBJ2-2, with D perhaps TRBD1 (5 bases). V was shortened by 0 bases and J by 6 bases, with 23 bases between the two germline ends. This CDR3 contains 19 residues. Germline CDR1 is LGHNA and CDR2 is YSLEER.

The rearrangement joins TRBV19 to TRBJ1-5; D is unresolved. Deletions cut 7 bases from V and 3 bases from J, with 13 bases between. Germline lookup yields CDR1 LNHDA and CDR2 SQIVND (reference sequence). This CDR3 contains 14 residues. The CDR3 reads CASKSPRDNQPQHF. The CDR3, as DNA: TGTGCCAGTAAAAGCCCCCGGGACAATCAGCCCCAGCATTTT.

V and J are TRBV7-2 and TRBJ1-5, with D uncertain. V shed 1 base and J shed 0 bases, with 10 bases lying between them. CDR3 length: 16 amino acids. CDR1 and CDR2 (germline): SGHTA, FQGNSA. CDR3 coding DNA: TGTGCCAGCAGCTTAGGATGGGCGACTAGCAATCAGCCCCAGCATTTT. Translated: CASSLGWATSNQPQHF.

The chain joins TRBV5-1 to TRBJ2-2, with TRBD2 matching 10 bases. Unmatched junction bases numbered 11, after V lost 2 bases and J lost 10 bases. The CDR3 has 16 residues. The germline CDR1 and CDR2 sequences are SGHRS and YFSETQ. The CDR3, as DNA: TGCGCCAGCAGCTTATGGCTAGCGGGAGCGGAGAAGGAGCTGTTTTTT. Encoded protein: CASSLWLAGAEKELFF.

V gene TRBV7-8 combines with J gene TRBJ1-5; 8 bases fit TRBD1. The germline V gene encodes CDR1 SGHVS and CDR2 FQNEAQ. The CDR3 sequence is 14 residues long. V gave up 4 bases and J gave up 2 bases; unmatched junction bases: 1. This chain's CDR3 is CASSWGQGNQPQHF. For the CDR3, the DNA is TGTGCCAGCAGCTGGGGACAGGGCAATCAGCCCCAGCATTTT.

The chain links TRBV5-1 to TRBJ2-2; D is possibly TRBD1 (6 bases). Looked up from germline, CDR1 is SGHRS and CDR2 is YFSETQ. This CDR3 spans 16 amino acids. V lost 4 bases and J 7 bases, leaving 20 bases between the germline ends. The CDR3 loop reads CASSRGPQGTGGELFF. For the CDR3, the DNA is TGCGCCAGCAGCAGGGGCCCACAGGGAACGGGCGGGGAGCTGTTTTTT.

The V call is TRBV28, the J call TRBJ2-1, with 7 bases matching TRBD2. The CDR3 extends over 14 amino acids. Germline V gene data show CDR1 as MDHEN and CDR2 as SYDVKM. After removal of 3 bases from V and 9 bases from J, the junction contained 8 bases not matched to a gene. The CDR3 nucleotides are TGTGCCAGCAGTTTCCCGCACGGGGGGAGTGAGCAGTTCTTC. Protein product: CASSFPHGGSEQFF. The full variable domain, its missing parts supplied by reference TRBV28 and TRBJ2-1, is DVKVTQSSRYLVKRTGEKVFLECVQDMDHENMFWYRQDPGLGLRLIYFSYDVKMKEKGDIPEGYSVSREKKERFSLILESASTNQTSMYLCASSFPHGGSEQFFGPGTRLTVL.

The rearrangement uses TRBV19 and TRBJ1-2; no firm D call. Germline lookup yields CDR1 LNHDA and CDR2 SQIVND (reference sequence). The CDR3 extends over 12 amino acids. With 7 bases removed from V and 4 bases from J, the gap between germline ends came to 10 bases. Here the CDR3 reads CASKPGSYGYTF. The CDR3, as DNA: TGTGCCAGTAAACCCGGGTCCTATGGCTACACCTTC.

Here the CDR3 DNA reads TGTGCCTGGGGAGACAGGGCCGAAGCTTTCTTT. It specifies CAWGDRAEAFF. This chain links TRBV30 with TRBJ1-1; 7 bases match TRBD1. Germline V gives CDR1 GTSNPN, CDR2 SVGIG (reference sequence). V shed 5 bases and J 8 bases; nucleotides not matched to a gene: 5. This CDR3 comprises 11 residues.

The chain has TRBV30 and TRBJ2-2; D may be TRBD1 (5 bases). This CDR3 is 17 amino acids long. Germline values: CDR1 GTSNPN, CDR2 SVGIG (reference sequence). Trimming removed 4 bases from V and 1 base from J, with 19 bases in between. The CDR3 loop reads CAWMGTLQVKNTGELFF. DNA for the CDR3: TGTGCCTGGATGGGCACCTTACAGGTTAAGAACACCGGGGAGCTGTTTTTT.

The chain carries TRBV5-4 and TRBJ2-2; 12 bases line up with TRBD2. The CDR3 extends over 20 amino acids. The germline CDR1 and CDR2 sequences are SGHNT and YYREEE (reference sequence). Trimming at V came to 9 bases and at J to 1 base, leaving 19 bases not matched to a gene. The CDR3 loop reads CATGGLVLTSGGQNTGELFF. CDR3 nucleotide sequence: TGTGCCACCGGGGGTCTAGTCCTGACTAGCGGGGGACAGAACACCGGGGAGCTGTTTTTT.

This chain links TRBV5-6 with TRBJ1-1; 9 nucleotides line up with TRBD1. The CDR3 has 17 residues. After removal of 4 bases from V and 4 bases from J, the junction contained 14 bases not matched to a gene. The germline V gene has CDR1 SGHDT and CDR2 YYEEEE. The CDR3, as DNA: TGTGCCAGCAGCGCCTGGACAGGGGAATACTGGGGCACTGAAGCTTTCTTT. This encodes CASSAWTGEYWGTEAFF.

The J gene is TRBJ1-1, the V gene TRBV4-1; D possibly corresponds to TRBD1 (5 bases). The CDR3 runs to 14 residues. V shed 2 bases and J shed 3 bases, with 10 bases lying between them. Germline V gives CDR1 MGHRA, CDR2 YSYEKL. The CDR3, as DNA: TGCGCCAGCAGCCAAAAGGGGCAGGACACTGAAGCTTTCTTT. Its translation is CASSQKGQDTEAFF.

V and J are TRBV5-1 and TRBJ2-2; 14 bases map to TRBD2. There are 19 residues in the CDR3. The J segment lost 5 bases and the V segment lost 0 bases, leaving 9 bases of the junction unmatched. From germline, CDR1 is SGHRS and CDR2 YFSETQ. The CDR3 bases are TGCGCCAGCAGCTTGGGGGGCCTGGGGACTAGCGGGAGAACCGGGGAGCTGTTTTTT. This sequence encodes CASSLGGLGTSGRTGELFF. The variable domain in full, with the rest retrieved from reference TRBV5-1 and TRBJ2-2, is KAGVTQTPRYLIKTRGQQVTLSCSPISGHRSVSWYQQTPGQGLQFLFEYFSETQRNKGNFPGRFSGRQFSNSRSEMNVSTLELGDSALYLCASSLGGLGTSGRTGELFFGEGSRLTVL.

CDR3 region: CASSLRTSGNGSPDTQYF. Written as DNA, the CDR3 is TGCGCCAGCAGCCTAAGGACTAGCGGGAACGGCTCCCCAGATACGCAGTATTTT. The rearrangement uses TRBV4-1 and TRBJ2-3; 12 bases align to TRBD2. The CDR3 is 18 amino acids. From germline, CDR1 is MGHRA and CDR2 YSYEKL. V dropped 4 bases and J dropped 4; count of bases not matched to a gene: 12.

This rearrangement joins TRBV15 to TRBJ2-7; D possibly corresponds to TRBD2 (6 bases). V gave up 0 bases and J gave up 1 base, with 13 bases separating them. The germline V gene encodes CDR1 LNHNV and CDR2 YYDKDF (reference sequence). CDR3 length equals 16 residues. CDR3 sequence: CATSRDLGTGSYEQYF. CDR3 in DNA: TGTGCCACCAGCAGAGATCTCGGGACTGGTTCCTACGAGCAGTACTTC.

The chain couples TRBV7-2 to TRBJ1-1, with a weak D call TRBD1 (6 bases). Between the trimmed V and J ends, which lost 6 bases and 1 base, there was a span of 6 bases. This CDR3 is built from 12 residues. The germline CDR1 and CDR2 sequences are SGHTA and FQGNSA. The CDR3 loop reads CASRQGNTEAFF. CDR3 DNA: TGTGCCAGCAGACAGGGGAACACTGAAGCTTTCTTT.

This sequence joins TRBV6-1 and TRBJ2-1; 10 nucleotides line up with TRBD2. The V segment lost 2 bases and the J segment 9 bases; nucleotides outside the gene matches: 10. This CDR3 has 16 amino acids. CDR1 and CDR2 (germline): MNHNS, SASEGT. The CDR3 loop reads CASSEFASGGLGEQFF. As DNA, the CDR3 is TGTGCCAGCAGTGAATTTGCTAGCGGGGGCCTGGGTGAGCAGTTCTTC.

The V and J genes are TRBV5-1 and TRBJ2-1, with D possibly TRBD2 on 6 matching bases. Trimming took off 2 bases at V and 2 bases at J, with 8 bases between the two ends. Germline V gene data show CDR1 as SGHRS and CDR2 as YFSETQ. CDR3 size: 14 residues. CDR3 sequence reads: CASSFWGAYNEQFF. CDR3 coding DNA: TGCGCCAGCAGCTTTTGGGGGGCCTACAATGAGCAGTTCTTC. Together with reference TRBV5-1 and TRBJ2-1, the CDR3 gives the full variable domain: KAGVTQTPRYLIKTRGQQVTLSCSPISGHRSVSWYQQTPGQGLQFLFEYFSETQRNKGNFPGRFSGRQFSNSRSEMNVSTLELGDSALYLCASSFWGAYNEQFFGPGTRLTVL.

The J gene is TRBJ1-4, the V gene TRBV11-2, with 7 bases fitting TRBD1. The CDR3 has 14 amino acids. Germline assignment: CDR1 SGHAT and CDR2 FQNNGV. V lost 5 bases and J lost 6; bases outside the gene matches: 6. The CDR3 region is CASSRGGSHEKLFF. The CDR3 DNA is TGTGCCAGCAGCCGAGGGGGCTCTCATGAAAAACTGTTTTTT.

This chain uses TRBV9 with TRBJ2-7, with 10 bases fitting TRBD2. The V and J ends lost 4 bases and 4 bases, in that order; junction bases with no gene match: 8. Germline CDR1 is SGDLS and CDR2 is YYNGEE. This CDR3 has 15 residues. In DNA, the CDR3 is TGTGCCAGCAGCCCAGACTTACTAGCGGGGTACGAGCAGTACTTC. It specifies CASSPDLLAGYEQYF.

The rearrangement links TRBV19 to TRBJ2-2; D possibly corresponds to TRBD1 (6 bases). V dropped 2 bases and J dropped 2 bases, with 9 bases sitting between them. The V gene's germline CDR1 is LNHDA and CDR2 SQIVND (reference sequence). CDR3 length: 15 amino acids. The CDR3: CASSISRGNTGELFF. CDR3 nucleotide sequence: TGTGCCAGTAGTATAAGCAGGGGCAACACCGGGGAGCTGTTTTTT.

This chain connects TRBV10-3 to TRBJ2-5; tentatively, D is TRBD1 (5 bases). V dropped 0 bases and J dropped 5 bases, with 13 bases sitting between them. Germline V gene lookup returns CDR1 ENHRY and CDR2 SYGVKD. The length of the CDR3 is 15 residues. The CDR3 spells CAISESWTMMETQYF. CDR3 DNA: TGTGCCATCAGTGAGTCCTGGACAATGATGGAGACCCAGTACTTC.

The genes are TRBV6-1 and TRBJ2-5; no clear D. There are 11 residues in the CDR3. Trimming took off 6 bases at V and 0 bases at J, with 2 bases between the two ends. Germline V lookup: CDR1 MNHNS, CDR2 SASEGT. The CDR3, as DNA: TGTGCCAGCAGCGACCAAGAGACCCAGTACTTC. Translated, it gives CASSDQETQYF.